The T cell receptor (beta chain) under discussion was sequenced for a study of cytomegalovirus exposure and HLA in healthy donors. Regarding this clone: Its antigen is not identified.

These donors, healthy bone marrow donors, were studied. Study conclusions and caveats: A cluster of highly shared sequence variants was likely a sequencing artifact.

This CDR3 spans 17 amino acids. Germline values: CDR1 MGHRA, CDR2 YSYEKL. With 4 bases removed from V and 9 bases from J, the gap between germline ends came to 22 bases. Vbeta (60) and Jbeta (13) primers were used in the PCR. This table comes from immunoSEQ multiplex PCR, and its TCRdb copy is limited to in-frame clones, with some not included. This table holds some 200,000 clones, around 81% found once. This chain links TRBV4-1 with TRBJ1-6; D might be TRBD1 (6 bases). The receptor was isolated from a woman in her 30s in good health and CMV-seronegative. The sequencing sample was made of PBMCs. CDR3 sequence reads: CASSPSAQGYNSSPLHF. The CDR3 DNA is TGCGCCAGCAGCCCAAGTGCACAGGGATATAATAGTTCACCCCTCCACTTT.